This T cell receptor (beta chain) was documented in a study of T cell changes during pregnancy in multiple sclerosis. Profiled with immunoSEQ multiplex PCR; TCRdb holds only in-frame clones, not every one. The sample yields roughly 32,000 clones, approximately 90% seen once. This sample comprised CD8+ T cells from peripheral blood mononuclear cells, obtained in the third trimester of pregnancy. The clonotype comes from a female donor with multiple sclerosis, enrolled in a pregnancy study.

The CDR3 loop reads CASSFGYANTEAFF. CDR3 nucleotide sequence: TGCGCCAGCAGCTTCGGGTACGCGAACACTGAAGCTTTCTTT. The chain links TRBV5-1 to TRBJ1-1; no firm D call. Trimming stripped 2 bases from V and 1 base from J, with 9 bases between. This CDR3 contains 14 residues. Germline assignment: CDR1 SGHRS and CDR2 YFSETQ.